The 8 T cell receptor beta chains below were found in one sample sequenced in a study of cytomegalovirus exposure and HLA in healthy donors. The PCR contained 60 Vbeta and 13 Jbeta primers. Generated by immunoSEQ multiplex PCR, the TCRdb table keeps only in-frame clones and is missing some. The table includes about 110,000 clones, approximately 83% detected once. Sequenced: PBMCs. The origin of the receptors is a man aged 35-49 years in good health and CMV-seronegative.

The V call is TRBV10-3, the J call TRBJ1-5; 9 nucleotides line up with TRBD1. The J segment lost 9 bases and the V segment lost 3 bases, leaving 9 bases of the junction unmatched. CDR1 is ENHRY, CDR2 SYGVKD, per germline. The CDR3 is made up of 15 amino acids. Here the CDR3 reads CAISDGTGNFGPQHF. The CDR3 nucleotides are TGTGCCATCAGTGACGGGACAGGGAATTTCGGGCCCCAGCATTTT.

The J gene is TRBJ2-5, the V gene TRBV29-1; TRBD1 aligns across 8 bases. The CDR3 loop spans 14 amino acids. Germline loops: CDR1 SQVTM, CDR2 ANQGSEA. V was pared by 4 bases and J by 5 bases, with 9 bases of the junction left unmatched. DNA for the CDR3: TGCAGCGTTGCCCGGACAGGGAGCGGGGAGACCCAGTACTTC. Translating gives CSVARTGSGETQYF.

The V and J genes are TRBV5-1 and TRBJ1-2, with a tentative D call TRBD1 (5 bases). The CDR3 sequence is 16 residues long. The germline V gene has CDR1 SGHRS and CDR2 YFSETQ. V lost 0 bases and J lost 1, with 13 bases in between. The CDR3: CASSLERQTNNYGYTF. CDR3 sequence (DNA): TGCGCCAGCAGCTTGGAAAGACAGACAAATAACTATGGCTACACCTTC.

This chain connects TRBV19 to TRBJ2-7; 9 bases are shared with TRBD1. CDR3 length: 14 residues. V dropped 6 bases and J dropped 5; count of bases not matched to a gene: 8. In germline, CDR1 is LNHDA, CDR2 SQIVND (reference sequence). In DNA, the CDR3 is TGTGCCAGTAGAGCTTTGGGACAGGGCGACGAGCAGTACTTC. This gives the protein CASRALGQGDEQYF. The whole variable domain, remainder taken from reference TRBV19 and TRBJ2-7, is DGGITQSPKYLFRKEGQNVTLSCEQNLNHDAMYWYRQDPGQGLRLIYYSQIVNDFQKGDIAEGYSVSREKKESFPLTVTSAQKNPTAFYLCASRALGQGDEQYFGPGTRLTVT.

The chain joins TRBV6-5 to TRBJ1-2, with 10 bases identical to TRBD1. The CDR3 consists of 12 residues. The ends lost 10 bases at V and 7 bases at J; junction bases unmatched: 6. Germline CDR1 and CDR2: MNHEY and SVGAGI. The CDR3 loop reads CATRDRGLGYTF. Written as DNA, the CDR3 is TGTGCCACCAGAGACAGGGGGCTTGGCTACACCTTC.

This sequence joins TRBV6-5 and TRBJ2-4, with a tentative D call TRBD2 (5 bases). This CDR3 has 15 residues. Germline lookup yields CDR1 MNHEY and CDR2 SVGAGI. Deletions cut 0 bases from V and 1 base from J, with 7 bases between. The CDR3 is CASSYSEVAKNIQYF. The CDR3 DNA reads as TGTGCCAGCAGTTACTCGGAGGTCGCCAAAAACATTCAGTACTTC.

The chain links TRBV2 to TRBJ2-3; TRBD2 agrees at 7 bases. Germline trimming cut 10 bases from V and 4 bases from J; bases unmatched to any gene: 11. The CDR3 length is 14 residues. Germline loops: CDR1 SNHLY, CDR2 FYNNEI. Here the CDR3 reads CATRRGGRADTQYF. DNA for the CDR3: TGTGCCACCCGGCGGGGAGGGAGGGCAGATACGCAGTATTTT.

This clone was detected a few times. The CDR3 sequence is CASSSEINSPLHF. As DNA, the CDR3 is TGTGCCAGCAGCTCGGAGATTAATTCACCCCTCCACTTT. The chain joins TRBV5-4 to TRBJ1-6; D unclear. CDR1 is SGHNT and CDR2 is YYREEE in the germline V gene (reference sequence). The length of the CDR3 is 13 residues. V lost 3 bases, J lost 6 bases, and 7 bases lay in between.